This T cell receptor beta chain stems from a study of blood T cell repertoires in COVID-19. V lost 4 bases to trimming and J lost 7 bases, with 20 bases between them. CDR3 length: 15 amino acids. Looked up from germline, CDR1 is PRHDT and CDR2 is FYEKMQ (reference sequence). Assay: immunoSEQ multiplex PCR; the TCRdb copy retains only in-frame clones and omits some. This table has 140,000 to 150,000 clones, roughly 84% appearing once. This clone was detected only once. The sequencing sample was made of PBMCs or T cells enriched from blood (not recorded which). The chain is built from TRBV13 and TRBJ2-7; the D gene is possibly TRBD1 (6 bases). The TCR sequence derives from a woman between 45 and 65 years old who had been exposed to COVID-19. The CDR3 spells CASSSTGTRAREQYF. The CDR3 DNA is TGTGCCAGCAGCTCCACCGGGACAAGGGCTCGGGAGCAGTACTTC.